One and the same sample provided the 14 T cell receptor beta chains below, sequenced in a study of radiotherapy plus CTLA-4 blockade in lung cancer (dated by TCRdb to the late 2010s). To prepare the library, the immunoSEQ multiplex PCR assay was applied. Not all clones reach the TCRdb copy of this immuneACCESS table, which keeps in-frame sequences only. Checked studies attribute under half of the gap to unresolved V genes and leave the rest unexplained. The sample profile shows tens of thousands of clones; around 87% of them were found once. Of the sample, over 15% falls within the top ten clones. The sample consisted of peripheral blood, taken from a patient treated with radiotherapy plus ipilimumab. The origin of the receptors is a human donor with non-small cell lung cancer that progressed on radiotherapy plus ipilimumab.

The chain recombines TRBV7-3 with TRBJ1-3; 7 nucleotides align to TRBD1. CDR3 length: 15 amino acids. The V gene end was trimmed by 11 bases and the J gene end by 1 base; junction bases not matched to a gene: 11. Germline V CDR1 and CDR2: SGHTA, FQGTGA. The CDR3: CAGGGTGDSGNTIYF. The CDR3 DNA reads TGTGCCGGAGGGGGCACAGGGGATTCTGGAAACACCATATATTTT. The full variable domain, completed using reference TRBV7-3 and TRBJ1-3, is GAGVSQTPSNKVTEKGKYVELRCDPISGHTALYWYRQSLGQGPEFLIYFQGTGAADDSGLPNDRFFAVRPEGSVSTLKIQRTERGDSAVYLCAGGGTGDSGNTIYFGEGSWLTVV.

This rearrangement joins TRBV2 to TRBJ1-2; 8 bases agree with TRBD1. J lost 8 bases, V lost 3 bases, and 8 bases had no gene match. From germline, CDR1 is SNHLY and CDR2 FYNNEI. CDR3 length: 14 amino acids. The CDR3 DNA follows: TGTGCCAGCAGTGACTACGGGACAGGTTACGGCTACACCTTC. Its translation: CASSDYGTGYGYTF.

The chain combines TRBV5-4 with TRBJ2-3; D may be TRBD1 or TRBD2 (6 bases each). Trimming took 3 bases from V and 0 from J, leaving 11 bases between them. In germline, CDR1 is SGHNT, CDR2 YYREEE (reference sequence). This CDR3 contains 15 residues. This chain's CDR3 is CASSSGGTSTDTQYF. Written as DNA, the CDR3 is TGTGCCAGCAGCTCCGGGGGCACTAGCACAGATACGCAGTATTTT.

The V call is TRBV6-6, the J call TRBJ1-6, with 7 positions matching TRBD1. CDR3 length equals 14 residues. Looked up from germline, CDR1 is MNHNY and CDR2 is SVGAGI (reference sequence). After removal of 4 bases from V and 6 bases from J, the junction contained 3 bases not matched to a gene. DNA of the CDR3: TGTGCCAGCAGTTTAGGACAGGTTAATTCACCCCTCCACTTT. Amino acids: CASSLGQVNSPLHF.

The chain combines TRBV10-3 with TRBJ2-3; D gene unclear. Looked up from germline, CDR1 is ENHRY and CDR2 is SYGVKD. V was cut by 8 bases and J by 6 bases, with 9 bases left in between. This CDR3 spans 11 amino acids. The CDR3 region has the DNA TGTGCCATCGGCTGGATCGATACGCAGTATTTT. Residues: CAIGWIDTQYF.

The chain joins TRBV19 to TRBJ1-3; 9 positions agree with TRBD1. J was trimmed by 5 bases and V by 9 bases; bases with no gene match: 5. The CDR3 is made up of 13 amino acids. Germline V CDR1 and CDR2: LNHDA, SQIVND (reference sequence). The CDR3 region is CASKDRGRNTIYF. For the CDR3, the DNA is TGTGCCAGCAAGGACAGGGGAAGAAACACCATATATTTT.

The chain joins TRBV19 to TRBJ1-2; D is unclear. The CDR3 length is 18 residues. V was shortened by 6 bases and J by 3 bases, with 26 bases between the two germline ends. Germline V lookup: CDR1 LNHDA, CDR2 SQIVND (reference sequence). The CDR3 DNA reads as TGTGCCAGTAGATTCTCCCCCCAGTATGAGGGATTGGACTATGGCTACACCTTC. It encodes CASRFSPQYEGLDYGYTF.

For this clone: An end of the junction differs from the germline gene, which may be a read error. J is TRBJ2-4 and V is TRBV7-7, with no clear D. The CDR3 is made up of 18 amino acids. CDR1 is SSHAT and CDR2 is FNYEAQ in the germline V gene (reference sequence). CDR3 coding DNA: TGTGCTAGCAGCCTCACTTTCGGGCTACGCACCCCAGAAAACATTCAGTACTTC. Translation gives CASSLTFGLRTPENIQYF.

This clone has only one observation. The chain links TRBV7-8 to TRBJ1-2; D possibly corresponds to TRBD1 (5 bases). Looked up from germline, CDR1 is SGHVS and CDR2 is FQNEAQ. The CDR3 is 15 amino acids. Between the trimmed V and J ends, which lost 0 bases and 2 bases, there was a span of 10 bases. The CDR3 is CASSLAQGGNYGYTF. The CDR3 region has the DNA TGTGCCAGCAGCTTAGCGCAGGGAGGGAACTATGGCTACACCTTC.

V usage is TRBV7-5 and J usage is TRBJ2-7; the D segment call TRBD2 is taken from the table without a DNA check. TRBV7-5 is a pseudogene. The CDR3 is 11 residues long. CDR3 in amino acids: CVRSSVYEQYF. The CDR3 bases are TGTGTCAGAAGCTCGGTCTACGAGCAGTACTTC.

As to this clone: Other DNA variants within this sample encode the same CDR3. J is TRBJ1-1 and V is TRBV6-5; D not resolved. Germline CDR1 reads MNHEY; CDR2 reads SVGAGI. With 3 bases removed from V and 0 bases from J, the gap between germline ends came to 5 bases. This CDR3 has 13 residues. CDR3 sequence (DNA): TGTGCCAGCAGTTATCGGTTGAACACTGAAGCTTTCTTT. This encodes CASSYRLNTEAFF.

The rearrangement uses TRBV5-1 and TRBJ2-2, with D possibly being TRBD1 or TRBD2 (5 bases each). The CDR3 is made up of 15 amino acids. V lost 4 bases and J 5 bases, leaving 15 bases between the germline ends. From germline, CDR1 is SGHRS and CDR2 YFSETQ. Here the CDR3 reads CASSRGDSGTGELFF. In DNA, the CDR3 is TGCGCCAGCAGCCGGGGTGACAGTGGGACCGGGGAGCTGTTTTTT. Full variable domain (missing parts from reference TRBV5-1 and TRBJ2-2): KAGVTQTPRYLIKTRGQQVTLSCSPISGHRSVSWYQQTPGQGLQFLFEYFSETQRNKGNFPGRFSGRQFSNSRSEMNVSTLELGDSALYLCASSRGDSGTGELFFGEGSRLTVL.

This clone was observed once. The V gene is TRBV6-5, the J gene TRBJ1-1; maybe TRBD1 (5 bases). Germline loops: CDR1 MNHEY, CDR2 SVGAGI. The V end was cut by 2 bases, the J end by 4 bases, with 8 bases between. The CDR3 is 13 amino acids. The CDR3 protein is CASSYGQGTEAFF. The CDR3 region has the DNA TGTGCCAGCAGTTACGGGCAGGGCACTGAAGCTTTCTTT.

This clone has only a few counts. The genes are TRBV7-2 and TRBJ1-5, with 8 nucleotides matching TRBD1. This CDR3 has 15 amino acids. Germline CDR1 and CDR2: SGHTA and FQGNSA. With V trimmed by 1 base and J by 4 bases, 3 bases remained unmatched. CDR3 DNA sequence: TGTGCCAGCAGCTTAGAGGGGACAGGAAATCAGCCCCAGCATTTT. Translated: CASSLEGTGNQPQHF.